This is a list of T cell receptor beta chains from one sample in a study of blood T cell repertoires in COVID-19. Produced via immunoSEQ multiplex PCR; TCRdb's table is partial and in-frame only. The table records hundreds of thousands of clones, about 80% of them present only once. Source material: peripheral blood. These receptors were obtained from a man of 80 years or more with acute or convalescent COVID-19. Each CDR3 is given with its conserved first and last residue.

TRBJ2-3 | TRBV7-8 | CASSLTERFSTDTQYF
TRBJ1-2 | TRBV6-5 | CASRWDRGNYGYTF
TRBJ2-7 | TRBV29-1 | CSVEVGQGLGEQYF
TRBJ1-2 | TRBV6-5 | CASSSRGGAVYGYTF
TRBJ1-1 | TRBV2 | CASRGNTEAFF
TRBJ1-6 | TRBV19 | CASSLSGQGPKTLHF
TRBJ2-3 | TRBV7-9 | CASSLNRGVDTQYF
TRBJ2-3 | TRBV9 | CASSLGTSGGYFTDTQYF
TRBJ1-3 | TRBV30 | CAWSVQSSGNTIYF
TRBJ1-2 | TRBV11-2 | CASRPIGQGTNYGYTF
TRBJ2-2 | TRBV9 | CASSSRRFKGGPSTGELFF
TRBJ2-3 | TRBV6-6 | CASRQQGLETDTQYF
TRBJ1-2 | TRBV28 | CASSRDRIYGYTF
TRBJ1-1 | TRBV6-6 | CASRAGETEAFF
TRBJ2-1 | TRBV2 | CASRPLGQGSYNEQFF
TRBJ1-6 | TRBV19 | CASSNTPRQGENSPLHF
TRBJ2-5 | TRBV7-8 | CASSLSGTGGQETQYF
TRBJ1-4 | TRBV4-2 | CASSQDYGTGMARGRKLFF
TRBJ2-6 | TRBV4-1 | CASSQPGQGTGANVLTF
TRBJ1-2 | TRBV29-1 | CSVGGPNYGYTF
TRBJ1-1 | TRBV19 | CASSGGLGNTEAFF
TRBJ1-2 | TRBV19 | CAVFDRGTNYGYTF
TRBJ1-5 | TRBV30 | CAWRQQGYQPQHF
TRBJ2-5 | TRBV5-1 | CASSLGDSGVETQYF
TRBJ2-3 | TRBV6-6 | CASANSVFTDTQYF
TRBJ1-3 | TRBV5-5 | CASSRYENTIYF
TRBJ2-2 | TRBV18 | CASSPGQGGRELFF
TRBJ2-7 | TRBV30 | CAWRQGGASYEQYF
TRBJ2-3 | TRBV29-1 | CSVGRGGTDTQYF
TRBJ2-2 | TRBV13 | CASSRVGRDRGHDTGELFF
TRBJ2-2 | TRBV7-2 | CASSLERGNTGELFF